This T cell receptor beta chain was captured by sequencing in a study of blood T cell repertoires in COVID-19. Study at large: Acute and convalescent COVID-19 specimens originated in the United States, Italy and Spain. The cDNA or gDNA used as material had been derived from T cells, B-cell-depleted T cells, or PBMCs.

Of note for this clone: Its ends do not fully match the called genes, so a read error is possible.

In the original workflow: By means of reference gene primer amplification, nucleated cell counts were estimated. Assay used: immunoSEQ multiplex PCR; TCRdb lists only in-frame clones, some missing. The DNA was the basis for D and trimming; V, J and clone size are from that table. Among around 100,000 clones listed, 75% to 85% were seen once. The length of the CDR3 is 12 residues. The TCR comes from a man between 60 and 70 years old with acute or convalescent COVID-19. The sequenced sample consisted of peripheral blood. The V and J genes are TRBV12-3 or TRBV12-4 and TRBJ1-2, with D possibly matching TRBD1 (5 bases). The CDR3: CASSLEAGGHSF. Written as DNA, the CDR3 is TGTGCCAGCAGTTTAGAGGCAGGCGGACACTCCTTC.